Listed below are T cell receptor beta chains from one sample, sequenced in a study of blood T cell repertoires in COVID-19. Sequencing used immunoSEQ multiplex PCR; TCRdb keeps in-frame clones, though not all of them. The sample carries approximately 150,000 clones, over 75% recorded once. Specimen: peripheral blood. These receptors came from a man aged 65 to 85 with active COVID-19. CDR3s include the opening cysteine and the closing phenylalanine or tryptophan. The D gene is left open where the match is weak.

J: TRBJ1-5; D: NA; V: TRBV2; CDR3: CASRTKWGDGQPQHF
J: TRBJ2-3; D: NA; V: TRBV19; CDR3: CASRTRGDTQYF
J: TRBJ2-7; D: TRBD1; V: TRBV28; CDR3: CASTTQGGGYEQYF
J: TRBJ2-7; D: TRBD1; V: TRBV6-2/TRBV6-3; CDR3: CASSYGTGDYEQYF
J: TRBJ2-7; D: NA; V: TRBV9; CDR3: CASSVGRSSYEQYF
J: TRBJ2-1; D: TRBD1; V: TRBV7-9; CDR3: CASSLPDYRGRSEQFF
J: TRBJ2-5; D: TRBD1; V: TRBV11-2; CDR3: CASSFAGTGKETQYF
J: TRBJ2-3; D: NA; V: TRBV5-4; CDR3: CASTLRQGTDTQYF
J: TRBJ1-1; D: TRBD1; V: TRBV2; CDR3: CASSGTGSGTEAFF
J: TRBJ1-4; D: NA; V: TRBV5-1; CDR3: CASSLQASLPHSELFF
J: TRBJ1-1; D: NA; V: TRBV20-1; CDR3: CSATVNTEAFF
J: TRBJ2-1; D: TRBD2; V: TRBV6-6; CDR3: CASSNSGRGNEQFF
J: TRBJ2-5; D: NA; V: TRBV11-2; CDR3: CASSLEGTGSETQYF
J: TRBJ2-7; D: NA; V: TRBV5-6; CDR3: CASSLGRGFYEQYF
J: TRBJ2-1; D: NA; V: TRBV27; CDR3: CASSLEGSSSYNEQFF
J: TRBJ2-5; D: TRBD2; V: TRBV5-1; CDR3: CASSLLAGEQETQYF
J: TRBJ2-7; D: NA; V: TRBV24-1; CDR3: CATSDSRRGHNEQYF
J: TRBJ2-7; D: TRBD2; V: TRBV19; CDR3: CASSILAGTQYF
J: TRBJ1-1; D: NA; V: TRBV27; CDR3: CASSSGQGITEAFF
J: TRBJ1-4; D: NA; V: TRBV27; CDR3: CASSYKVPRGNEKLFF
J: TRBJ2-2; D: NA; V: TRBV5-6; CDR3: CASSLGAGSSTGELFF
J: TRBJ1-5; D: NA; V: TRBV6-6; CDR3: CASRPDSINNQPQHF
J: TRBJ2-6; D: NA; V: TRBV7-9; CDR3: CASSPGVAGANVLTF
J: TRBJ1-4; D: NA; V: TRBV7-9; CDR3: CASSYQDEKLFF
J: TRBJ1-5; D: NA; V: TRBV5-5; CDR3: CASSLLSGIGGNQPQHF
J: TRBJ1-6; D: NA; V: TRBV4-3; CDR3: CASSQDADNNSPLHF
J: TRBJ2-5; D: NA; V: TRBV7-3; CDR3: CASSDREERPLRETQYF
J: TRBJ1-3; D: NA; V: TRBV6-5; CDR3: CASSQTVSGNTIYF
J: TRBJ1-2; D: NA; V: TRBV30; CDR3: CAWTPPGQYYGYTF
J: TRBJ1-1; D: NA; V: TRBV5-1; CDR3: CASSLDVPSAEAFF
J: TRBJ1-1; D: TRBD1; V: TRBV4-1; CDR3: CASSQSGQGRKVEAFF
J: TRBJ2-3; D: TRBD1; V: TRBV6-5; CDR3: CASSPQGARGQYF
J: TRBJ2-6; D: NA; V: TRBV7-3; CDR3: CASSFQGSGANVLTF
J: TRBJ2-7; D: TRBD1; V: TRBV29-1; CDR3: CSVVRDRPYEQYF
J: TRBJ2-7; D: NA; V: TRBV5-4; CDR3: CACAASPNAYEQYF
J: TRBJ1-1; D: NA; V: TRBV12-3/TRBV12-4; CDR3: CASSFIGDTEAFF
J: TRBJ2-3; D: TRBD2; V: TRBV11-1; CDR3: CASSRRLAASTDTQYF
J: TRBJ2-3; D: TRBD2; V: TRBV18; CDR3: CASSPSPPSGFSTDTQYF
J: TRBJ2-7; D: TRBD2; V: TRBV7-2; CDR3: CASSLAGDYEQYF
J: TRBJ1-5; D: NA; V: TRBV11-3; CDR3: CASSFPSASGPPNQPQHF
J: TRBJ2-2; D: NA; V: TRBV7-9; CDR3: CASRQGAGTGELFF